This entry concerns a single TCR beta chain. As processed by the authors: Nucleated cell counts were estimated from reference gene primer amplification. The repertoire was sequenced with immunoSEQ multiplex PCR; TCRdb's copy has only in-frame clones and lacks some. For V, J and clone size, that table is used; D and trimming come from the DNA. Of about 82,000 clones listed, about 86% are singletons. CDR3 length equals 15 residues. With 3 bases clipped from V and 7 bases from J, the junction kept 7 bases outside the gene matches. The germline gives CDR1 SGHDT, CDR2 YYEEEE. This entry belongs to a study of blood T cell repertoires in COVID-19.

The specimen was peripheral blood. The chain joins TRBV5-6 to TRBJ2-1, with 10 bases fitting TRBD1. This sequence was found in a man at least 80 years old with acute or convalescent COVID-19. CDR3 residues: CASSSKDRGRNEQFF. Written as DNA, the CDR3 is TGTGCCAGCAGCTCCAAGGACAGGGGGAGGAATGAGCAGTTCTTC.